This TCR beta chain emerged from a study of T cell repertoires in cytomegalovirus infection. Study-wide context: Alongside well-studied HLA-B-restricted CMV epitopes, recently identified HLA-C-restricted CMV epitopes were also used. Evidence of both CMV infection and a matching HLA type came from public TCR beta signatures. The study's findings and limits: People with CMV and the relevant HLA were identified by cumulative public TCR beta family frequency. What dominated the ex vivo response were HLA-C-restricted CMV-specific TCR beta clonotypes.

In regard to this clonotype: The antigen remains unidentified.

The V and J ends lost 7 bases and 3 bases, in that order; junction bases with no gene match: 5. Germline V lookup: CDR1 MNHEY, CDR2 SMNVEV (reference sequence). The length of the CDR3 is 14 residues. MiXCR was run by TCRdb on the reads, yielding one entry per CDR3 protein. The data hold 700,000 to 950,000 distinct CDR3 sequences, with about 31% observed a single time. This receptor was taken from a human donor in good health (CMV status not recorded). Some clones in this sample may be carry-over from other donors' samples. The source was cultured CD8+ T cells from PBMCs, collected from culture after CMV antigen stimulation. The V and J genes are TRBV27 and TRBJ2-1, with TRBD1 matching over 8 bases. The CDR3 DNA is TGTGCCAGCAAGTCAGGGGGCGGCTACAATGAGCAGTTCTTC. It yields the protein CASKSGGGYNEQFF.